A selection of T cell receptor beta chains follows, all from one sample in a study of cytomegalovirus exposure and HLA in healthy donors. Assay used: immunoSEQ multiplex PCR; TCRdb lists only in-frame clones, some missing. The repertoire holds roughly 180,000 clones, with around 80% as singletons. Sequenced material: PBMCs. The receptors stem from a woman aged 55 to 70 in good health and CMV-seropositive. Each CDR3 is given with its conserved first and last residue. Each record gives: J gene, V gene, CDR3 protein.

TRBJ1-3 TRBV19 CASIGQGFGNTIYF
TRBJ2-5 TRBV14 CASSQDQETQYF
TRBJ2-1 TRBV6-5 CASSFSGGNNEQFF
TRBJ2-1 TRBV19 CASSRNRGISYNEQFF
TRBJ2-7 TRBV12-5 CASGLVLPGGGYEQYF
TRBJ2-3 TRBV27 CASSFLGGRGTTHEGQYF
TRBJ2-7 TRBV15 CATRDDGHRDRAYEQYF
TRBJ2-5 TRBV18 CASSQAGGYETQYF
TRBJ1-6 TRBV18 CASSPLAFQGDGSYNSPLHF
TRBJ2-1 TRBV28 CASSLSSEQFF
TRBJ2-5 TRBV9 CASSVDGTGGLKETQYF
TRBJ1-5 TRBV30 CAWSLGGSNQPQHF
TRBJ2-7 TRBV27 CASSLSHFSYEQYF
TRBJ1-5 TRBV2 CASTPWQGVRQPQHF
TRBJ2-1 TRBV6-5 CASSTSGTAYNEQFF
TRBJ2-7 TRBV16 CASSPPGERGSYEQYF
TRBJ1-4 TRBV6-1 CASSGQQTVGNEKLFF
TRBJ2-7 TRBV30 CAWSYPGTSGSYEQYF
TRBJ1-4 TRBV2 CASNGDFNEKLFF
TRBJ2-1 TRBV2 CASGQDYYNEQFF